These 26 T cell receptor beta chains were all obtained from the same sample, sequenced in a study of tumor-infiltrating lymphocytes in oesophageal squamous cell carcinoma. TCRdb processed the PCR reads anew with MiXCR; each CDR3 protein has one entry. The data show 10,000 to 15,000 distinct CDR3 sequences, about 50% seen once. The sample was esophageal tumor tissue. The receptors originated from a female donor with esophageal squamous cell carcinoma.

CDR3 loop: CASSAPPGTSASSYNEQFF. The CDR3 region has the DNA TGTGCCAGCAGTGCCCCCCCTGGGACTAGCGCCTCATCCTACAATGAGCAGTTCTTC. The rearrangement links TRBV28 to TRBJ2-1; 10 positions match TRBD2. CDR3 size: 19 residues. Looked up from germline, CDR1 is MDHEN and CDR2 is SYDVKM. The V and J ends lost 5 bases and 1 base, in that order; junction bases with no gene match: 14.

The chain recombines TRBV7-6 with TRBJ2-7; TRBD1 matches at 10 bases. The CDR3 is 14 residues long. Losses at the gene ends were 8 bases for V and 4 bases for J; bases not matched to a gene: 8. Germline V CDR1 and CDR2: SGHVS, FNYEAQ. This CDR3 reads CASSARQGAYEQYF. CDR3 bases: TGTGCCAGCTCGGCTCGACAGGGGGCTTACGAGCAGTACTTC.

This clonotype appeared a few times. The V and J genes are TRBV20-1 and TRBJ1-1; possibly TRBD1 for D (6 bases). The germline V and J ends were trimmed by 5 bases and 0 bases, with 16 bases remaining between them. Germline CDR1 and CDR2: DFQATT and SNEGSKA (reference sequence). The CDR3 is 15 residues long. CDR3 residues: CSAWAGGQMNTEAFF. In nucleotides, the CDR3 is TGCAGTGCTTGGGCGGGGGGCCAAATGAACACTGAAGCTTTCTTT.

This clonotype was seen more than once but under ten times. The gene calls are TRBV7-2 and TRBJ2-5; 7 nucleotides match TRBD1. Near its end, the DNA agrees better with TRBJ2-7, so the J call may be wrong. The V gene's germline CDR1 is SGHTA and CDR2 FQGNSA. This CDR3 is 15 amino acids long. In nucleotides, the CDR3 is TGTGCCAGCAGCTTGAAGGGGGCCAACTCCTACGAGCAGTACTTC. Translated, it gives CASSLKGANSYEQYF.

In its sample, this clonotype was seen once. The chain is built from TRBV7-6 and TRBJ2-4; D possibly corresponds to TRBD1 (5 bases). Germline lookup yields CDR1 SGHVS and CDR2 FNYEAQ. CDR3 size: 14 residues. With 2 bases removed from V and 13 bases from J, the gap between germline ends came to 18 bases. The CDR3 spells CASSLFGDRGEQYF. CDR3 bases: TGTGCCAGCAGCTTATTTGGGGATAGGGGTGAGCAGTACTTC.

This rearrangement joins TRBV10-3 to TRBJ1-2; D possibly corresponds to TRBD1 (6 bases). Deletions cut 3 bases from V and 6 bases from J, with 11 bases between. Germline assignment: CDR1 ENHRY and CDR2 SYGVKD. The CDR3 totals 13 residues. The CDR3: CAISEQQGHGYTF. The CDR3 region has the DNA TGTGCCATCAGTGAACAACAGGGTCATGGCTACACCTTC.

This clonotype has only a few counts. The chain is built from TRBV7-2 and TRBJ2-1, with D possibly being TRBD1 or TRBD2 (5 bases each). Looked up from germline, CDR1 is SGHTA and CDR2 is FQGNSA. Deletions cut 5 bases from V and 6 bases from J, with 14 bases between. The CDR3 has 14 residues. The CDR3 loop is CASSPSGTGNEQFF. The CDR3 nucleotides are TGTGCCAGCAGCCCATCCGGGACGGGCAATGAGCAGTTCTTC.

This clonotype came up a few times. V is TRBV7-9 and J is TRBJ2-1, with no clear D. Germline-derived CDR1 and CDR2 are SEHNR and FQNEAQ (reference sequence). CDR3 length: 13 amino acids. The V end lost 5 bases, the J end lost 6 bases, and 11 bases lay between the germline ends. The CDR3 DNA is TGTGCCAGCAGCCCCAGGCGTGGCAATGAGCAGTTCTTC. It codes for CASSPRRGNEQFF. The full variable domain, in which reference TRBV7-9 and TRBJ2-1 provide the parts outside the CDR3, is DTGVSQNPRHKITKRGQNVTFRCDPISEHNRLYWYRQTLGQGPEFLTYFQNEAQLEKSRLLSDRFSAERPKGSFSTLEIQRTEQGDSAMYLCASSPRRGNEQFFGPGTRLTVL.

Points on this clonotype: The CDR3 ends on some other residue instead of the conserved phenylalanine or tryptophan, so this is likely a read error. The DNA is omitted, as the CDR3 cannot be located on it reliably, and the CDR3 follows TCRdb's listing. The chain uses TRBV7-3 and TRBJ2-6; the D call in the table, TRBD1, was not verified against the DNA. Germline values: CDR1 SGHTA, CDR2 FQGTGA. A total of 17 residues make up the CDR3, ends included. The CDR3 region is CASSPPGGRKNIQYFGA.

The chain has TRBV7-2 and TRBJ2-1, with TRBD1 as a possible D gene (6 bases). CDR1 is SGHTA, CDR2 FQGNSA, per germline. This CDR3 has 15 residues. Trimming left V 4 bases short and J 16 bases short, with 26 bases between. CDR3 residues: CASSSLQGVDTEAFF. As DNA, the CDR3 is TGTGCCAGCAGCTCCCTACAGGGAGTCGATACTGAAGCTTTCTTC.

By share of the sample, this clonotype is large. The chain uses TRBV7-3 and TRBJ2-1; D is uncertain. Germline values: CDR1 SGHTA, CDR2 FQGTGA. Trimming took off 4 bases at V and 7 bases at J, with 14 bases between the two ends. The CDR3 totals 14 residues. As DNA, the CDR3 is TGTGCCAGCAGCTCCGAGCCCGCATGGAATGAGCAGTTCTTC. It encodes CASSSEPAWNEQFF.

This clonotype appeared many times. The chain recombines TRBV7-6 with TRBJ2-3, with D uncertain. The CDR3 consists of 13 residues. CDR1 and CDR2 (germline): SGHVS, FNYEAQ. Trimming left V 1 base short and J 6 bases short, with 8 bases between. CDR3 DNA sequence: TGTGCCAGCAGCTTAGAGTTCCCGGATACGCAGTATTTT. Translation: CASSLEFPDTQYF.

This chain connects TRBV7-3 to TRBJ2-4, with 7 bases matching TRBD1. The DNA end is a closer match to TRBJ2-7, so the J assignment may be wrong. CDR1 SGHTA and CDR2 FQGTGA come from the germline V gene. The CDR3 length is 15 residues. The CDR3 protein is CASSADRAVSYEQYF. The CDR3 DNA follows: TGTGCCAGCAGCGCAGACAGGGCCGTCTCCTACGAGCAGTACTTC.

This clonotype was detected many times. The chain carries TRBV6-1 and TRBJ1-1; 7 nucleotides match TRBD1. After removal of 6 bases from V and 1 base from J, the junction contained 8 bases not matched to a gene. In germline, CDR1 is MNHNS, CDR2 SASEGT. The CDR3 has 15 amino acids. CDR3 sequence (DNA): TGTGCCAGCAGGAAGGGACAGCCAGAGAACACTGAAGCTTTCTTT. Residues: CASRKGQPENTEAFF.

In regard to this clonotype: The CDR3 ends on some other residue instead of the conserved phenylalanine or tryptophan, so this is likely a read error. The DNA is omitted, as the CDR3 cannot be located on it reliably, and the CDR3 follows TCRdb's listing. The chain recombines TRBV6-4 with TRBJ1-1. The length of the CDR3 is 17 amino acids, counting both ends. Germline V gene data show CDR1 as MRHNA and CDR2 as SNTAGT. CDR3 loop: CAIRPGTSNSTSSTSGQ.

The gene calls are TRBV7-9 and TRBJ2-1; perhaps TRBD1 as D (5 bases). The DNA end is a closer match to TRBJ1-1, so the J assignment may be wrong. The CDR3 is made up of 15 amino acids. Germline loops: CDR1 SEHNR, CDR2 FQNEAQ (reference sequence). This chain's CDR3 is CASSFRDGVNTEAFF. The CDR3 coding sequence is TGTGCCAGCAGCTTCCGGGACGGAGTAAACACTGAAGCTTTCTTT.

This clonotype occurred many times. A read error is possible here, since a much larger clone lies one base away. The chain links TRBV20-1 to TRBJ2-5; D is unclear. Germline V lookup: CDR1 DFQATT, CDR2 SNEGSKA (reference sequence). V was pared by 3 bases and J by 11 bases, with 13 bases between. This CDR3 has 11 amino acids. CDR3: CSASLANEQYF. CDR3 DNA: TGCAGTGCTAGTCTGGCGAATGAGCAGTACTTC.

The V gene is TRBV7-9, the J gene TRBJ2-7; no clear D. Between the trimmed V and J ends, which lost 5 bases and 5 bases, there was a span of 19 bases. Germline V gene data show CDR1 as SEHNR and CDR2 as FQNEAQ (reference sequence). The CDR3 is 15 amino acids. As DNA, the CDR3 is TGTGCCAGCAGCCGACCCCGAATCTTGGGGAACGAGCAGTACTTC. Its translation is CASSRPRILGNEQYF.

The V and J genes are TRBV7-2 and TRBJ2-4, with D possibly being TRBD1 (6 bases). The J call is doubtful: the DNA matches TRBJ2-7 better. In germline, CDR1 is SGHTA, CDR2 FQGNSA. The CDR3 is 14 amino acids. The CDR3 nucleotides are TGTGCCAGCAGCTTTGTGCCAGGGGTCTACGAGCAGTACTTC. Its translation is CASSFVPGVYEQYF.

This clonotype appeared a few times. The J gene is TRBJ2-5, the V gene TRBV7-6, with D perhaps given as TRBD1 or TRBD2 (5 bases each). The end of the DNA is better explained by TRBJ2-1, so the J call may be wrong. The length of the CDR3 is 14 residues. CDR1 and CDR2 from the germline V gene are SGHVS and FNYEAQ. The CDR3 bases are TGTGCCAGCAGCTTAGGGGGGAGTAGGAATGAGCAGTTCTTC. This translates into CASSLGGSRNEQFF.

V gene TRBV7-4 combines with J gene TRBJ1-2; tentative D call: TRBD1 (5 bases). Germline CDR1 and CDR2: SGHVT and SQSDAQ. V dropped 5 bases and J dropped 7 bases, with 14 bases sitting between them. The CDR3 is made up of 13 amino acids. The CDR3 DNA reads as TGTGCCAGCAGCCCCGGCAGGGCAGGTGGCTACACCTTC. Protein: CASSPGRAGGYTF.

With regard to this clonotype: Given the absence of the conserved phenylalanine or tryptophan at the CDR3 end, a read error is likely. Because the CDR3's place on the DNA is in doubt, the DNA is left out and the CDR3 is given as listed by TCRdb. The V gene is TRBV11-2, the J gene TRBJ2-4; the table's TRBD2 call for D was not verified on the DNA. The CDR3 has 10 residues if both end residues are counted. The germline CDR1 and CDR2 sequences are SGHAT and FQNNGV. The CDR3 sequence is CASSQYGTSG.

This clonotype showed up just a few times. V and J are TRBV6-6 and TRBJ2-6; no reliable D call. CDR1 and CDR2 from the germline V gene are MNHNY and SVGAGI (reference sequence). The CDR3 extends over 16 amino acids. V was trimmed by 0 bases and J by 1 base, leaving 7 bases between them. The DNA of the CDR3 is TGTGCCAGCAGTTACTCAGGGATTTCTGGGGCCAACGTCCTGACTTTC. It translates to CASSYSGISGANVLTF.

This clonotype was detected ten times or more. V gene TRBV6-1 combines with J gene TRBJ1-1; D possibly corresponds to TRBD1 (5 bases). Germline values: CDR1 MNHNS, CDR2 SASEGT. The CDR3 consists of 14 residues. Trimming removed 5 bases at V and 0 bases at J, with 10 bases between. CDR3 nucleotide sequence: TGTGCCAGCAGTTACACAGGCATGAACACTGAAGCTTTCTTT. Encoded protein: CASSYTGMNTEAFF.

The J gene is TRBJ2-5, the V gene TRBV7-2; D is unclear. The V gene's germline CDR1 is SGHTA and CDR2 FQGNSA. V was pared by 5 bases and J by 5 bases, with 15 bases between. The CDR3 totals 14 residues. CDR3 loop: CASSTGPVGETQYF. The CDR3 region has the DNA TGTGCCAGCAGCACCGGACCAGTCGGGGAGACCCAGTACTTC.

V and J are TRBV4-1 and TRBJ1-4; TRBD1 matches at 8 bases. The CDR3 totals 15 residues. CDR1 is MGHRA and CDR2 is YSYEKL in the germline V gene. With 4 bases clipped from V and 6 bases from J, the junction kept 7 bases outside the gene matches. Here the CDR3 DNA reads TGCGCCAGCAGCCGCGGACAGGGAGGGGATGAAAAACTGTTTTTT. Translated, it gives CASSRGQGGDEKLFF.